A single TCR beta chain is shown here with its context. This record comes from a study of T cell responses to AZD1222 COVID-19 vaccine. The method was immunoSEQ multiplex PCR; TCRdb's version includes in-frame clones alone and lacks a portion of them. The profile shows fewer than 200,000 clones, roughly 92% of them singletons. The clonotype originates from an adult in good health. The source material was peripheral blood, sampled on day 0 of AZD1222 vaccination.

CDR3 amino acids: CASNDPRAGSGANVLTF. CDR3 coding DNA: TGTGCCAGCAATGACCCCCGCGCAGGCTCTGGGGCCAACGTCCTGACTTTC. This chain links TRBV2 with TRBJ2-6; no reliable D call. The germline CDR1 and CDR2 sequences are SNHLY and FYNNEI. This CDR3 region has 17 residues. V was pared by 7 bases and J by 0 bases, with 16 bases between.